This TCR beta chain was sequenced for a study of PD-L1 blockade in urothelial cancer. Study as a whole: Atezolizumab at 1,200 mg intravenously every 3 weeks was started by patients in about 2014. Between 0 and 3 chemotherapy regimens preceded treatment for each patient. Counts from blood samples showed a median of roughly 130,000 T cells.

Clones were read by immunoSEQ multiplex PCR, and TCRdb kept only the in-frame ones, dropping some. The sample shows roughly 120,000 clones, approximately 90% of them seen only once. The V gene's germline CDR1 is ENHRY and CDR2 SYGVKD. V lost 11 bases to trimming and J lost 2 bases, with 10 bases between them. This CDR3 spans 11 amino acids. The time point is: peripheral blood 6 weeks after treatment start. It was locally advanced or metastatic urothelial carcinoma that patients had. The sequence was collected from a man in his sixties with urothelial cancer. The chain has TRBV10-3 and TRBJ2-7; no reliable D call. This specimen was PBMCs, taken around atezolizumab (anti-PD-L1) treatment. The CDR3, as DNA: TGTGCCGCGAGTGCCGCCTACGAGCAGTACTTC. Amino acids: CAASAAYEQYF.